Detailed here is one TCR beta chain. This entry comes from a study of technical replicates of blood from several donors. V shed 3 bases and J shed 12 bases, with 9 bases lying between them. The CDR3 totals 11 residues. Germline loops: CDR1 WSHSY, CDR2 SAAADI. The assay was immunoSEQ multiplex PCR, and TCRdb's table has in-frame clones only and misses some. The profile shows some 60,000 clones, approximately 90% of them singletons. The rearrangement links TRBV10-2 to TRBJ2-1, with unresolved D. This sequence was found in a human donor in good health. Some clones in this sample may be carry-over from other donors' samples. Material: PBMCs. The CDR3 nucleotides read TGCGCCAGCAGTGACCCGGCGGTGCAGTTCTTC. Encoded protein: CASSDPAVQFF.